The entry below describes one T cell receptor beta chain. Per the authors' pipeline: Cell counts per sample came from amplifying reference gene primers. The table came from immunoSEQ multiplex PCR; TCRdb's copy has only in-frame clones and leaves some out. From that table come the V and J calls and clone size; the DNA was used to work out D and trimming. The sample carries about half a million clones, 70% to 90% recorded once. These data are taken from a study of blood T cell repertoires in COVID-19. Study overall: Sites in the United States, Italy and Spain provided acute and convalescent COVID-19 samples. T cells, B-cell-depleted T cells, or PBMCs provided the cDNA or gDNA that served as material.

This CDR3 region has 12 residues. The receptor comes from a human donor in a cohort sampled during active COVID-19. V gene TRBV21-1 combines with J gene TRBJ1-1. TRBV21-1 is a pseudogene. The sequenced material came from peripheral blood. CDR3 loop: CASSKAELEAFF. In nucleotides, the CDR3 is TGTGCCAGCAGCAAAGCGGAGCTTGAAGCTTTCTTT.